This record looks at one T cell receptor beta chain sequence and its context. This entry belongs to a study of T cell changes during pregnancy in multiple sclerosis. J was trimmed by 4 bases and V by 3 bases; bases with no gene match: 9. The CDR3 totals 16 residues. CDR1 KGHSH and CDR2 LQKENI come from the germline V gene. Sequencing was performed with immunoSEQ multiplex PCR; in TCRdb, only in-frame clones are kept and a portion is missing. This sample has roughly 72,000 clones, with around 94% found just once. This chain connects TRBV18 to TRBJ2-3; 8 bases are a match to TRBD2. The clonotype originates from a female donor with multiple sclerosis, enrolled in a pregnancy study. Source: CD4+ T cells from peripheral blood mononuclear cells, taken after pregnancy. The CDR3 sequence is CASSPPSGGPADTQYF. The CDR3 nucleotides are TGTGCCAGCTCACCTCCGTCGGGAGGGCCGGCAGATACGCAGTATTTT.